This T cell receptor beta chain originates from a study of CD8 T cells in Susac syndrome. The control group consisted of healthy donors matched for age and sex. RNA totalling about 0.45 to 1 ug underwent reverse transcription with random hexamers. It was immunoSEQ multiplex PCR that amplified TCR beta CDR3 across 54 Vbeta and 13 Jbeta. TCRdb re-called the immunoSEQ multiplex PCR reads through MiXCR, storing one row per CDR3 protein. The data hold under 200,000 distinct CDR3 sequences, with approximately 93% observed a single time. Germline lookup yields CDR1 SGHTA and CDR2 FQGNSA. The CDR3 sequence is 17 residues long. Unmatched junction bases numbered 13, after V lost 5 bases and J lost 3 bases.

J is TRBJ2-3 and V is TRBV7-2; TRBD1 matches at 8 bases. This receptor was taken from a human donor in good health. The source material was CD4+ T cells from PBMCs. The CDR3 reads CASSQTLRGPGTDTQYF. CDR3 DNA: TGTGCCAGCAGCCAAACCCTCAGGGGGCCTGGGACAGATACGCAGTATTTT.